Listed below are T cell receptor beta chains from one sample, sequenced in a study of naive and memory T cell subsets. In TCRdb, the UMI-ligation and nested PCR reads were re-called with MiXCR into one record per CDR3 protein. The sample yields some 83,000 distinct CDR3 sequences, 8% to 9.5% seen once. Input material: naive CD8+ T cells from blood. The source is a human donor in good health. The CDR3 runs from the conserved cysteine through the conserved F or W. A D gene is named only where the DNA matches it firmly. Clone size is not always given. Where it is, it says once, few, many or a class for expanded clones.

TGCGCCAGCAGCACCCGGGACGGAGCTAACTATGGCTACACCTTC,CASSTRDGANYGYTF,.,15,TRBJ1-2,TRBV5-1,.
TGTGCCAGCAGTGTCACCGGGACAGTCTACGAGCAGTACTTC,CASSVTGTVYEQYF,.,14,TRBJ2-7,TRBV28,TRBD1
TGTGCCTGGAGTGTACGGGACGGAGAAGCTTTCTTT,CAWSVRDGEAFF,.,12,TRBJ1-1,TRBV30,.
TGCAGCGTTGAAGATTCCCAAACTAGACGCGCAGATACGCAGTATTTT,CSVEDSQTRRADTQYF,many,16,TRBJ2-3,TRBV29-1,.
TGTGCCAGCAGCTTAGTTGACAGGGGACAGAACACCGGGGAGCTGTTTTTT,CASSLVDRGQNTGELFF,.,17,TRBJ2-2,TRBV7-8,TRBD1
TGTGCCAGCAGCTGGGGCCACTACGAGCAGTACTTC,CASSWGHYEQYF,.,12,TRBJ2-7,TRBV14,.
TGTGCCATCAGTGAGTCGGCAAGAGCTTTCTTT,CAISESARAFF,.,11,TRBJ1-1,TRBV10-3,.
TGCAGTGCAGTTGCGGCGGGAGGGTACTCCTACAATGAGCAGTTCTTC,CSAVAAGGYSYNEQFF,many,16,TRBJ2-1,TRBV20-1,TRBD2
TGTGCCAGCAGCCCATGGACGGACGGAATCACTGAAGCTTTCTTT,CASSPWTDGITEAFF,.,15,TRBJ1-1,TRBV9,.
TGTGCCAGCAGCTTGACCGGGGAGCAAGGACCCTACAATGAGCAGTTCTTC,CASSLTGEQGPYNEQFF,few,17,TRBJ2-1,TRBV7-9,.
TGCGCCAGCAGTGAGGCGACAGGGGGCCCGAGGGAAAAACTGTTTTTT,CASSEATGGPREKLFF,few,16,TRBJ1-4,TRBV10-2,TRBD1
TGTGCCAGCAGCCAGGTAAAAGCGGGACGGAGGAATGAGCAGTTCTTC,CASSQVKAGRRNEQFF,few,16,TRBJ2-1,TRBV4-2,TRBD2
TGTGCCACCACTAGCGGGGCCTCCTACAATGAGCAGTTCTTC,CATTSGASYNEQFF,.,14,TRBJ2-1,TRBV10-3,TRBD2
TGTGCCAGCAGCCAAGTCACACATAGCTCCTACGAGCAGTACTTC,CASSQVTHSSYEQYF,.,15,TRBJ2-7,TRBV14,.
TGTGCCAGCAGTCTACTAGCGGGAACCTACAATGAGCAGTTCTTC,CASSLLAGTYNEQFF,many,15,TRBJ2-1,TRBV27,TRBD2